Listed below are T cell receptor beta chains from one sample, sequenced in a study of T-cell memory formation after mild COVID-19. TCRdb ran MiXCR on the 5' RACE reads and lists one entry per CDR3 protein. The sample includes about 410,000 distinct CDR3 sequences, approximately 19% seen only once; the top ten take 20% to 25%. Sequenced input: PBMCs or a T cell subset sorted from them (not recorded which). The receptors shown here come from a man younger than 35 who had mild COVID-19 (a few samples of this study predate the infection). Cell type and time point are not known. Each CDR3 is given with its conserved first and last residue. The D gene is left open where the match is weak. The size entry is marked missing in some rows and otherwise reads once, few, many or a size class.

>-|TRBD2|TRBV12-3/TRBV12-4|TRBJ2-1
TGTGCCAGCAGTTTGCTAGCGGGAGAGGTGGTGAAGTTCTTC
CASSLLAGEVVKFF
>few|-|TRBV5-1|TRBJ2-3
TGCGCCAGCAGCGGAACGTACACAGATACGCAGTATTTT
CASSGTYTDTQYF
>few|-|TRBV7-8|TRBJ1-3
TGTGCCAGCAGCTTAGTCGACGGACAGAACAAGTACACCATATATTTT
CASSLVDGQNKYTIYF
>few|-|TRBV4-2|TRBJ2-1
TGTGCCAGCAGCCAAGATTGGGGCTATGAGCAGTTCTTC
CASSQDWGYEQFF
>many|-|TRBV20-1|TRBJ1-6
TGCAGTGCTAGAGATCCGCTTGCCATTTCACCCCTCCACTTT
CSARDPLAISPLHF
>few|-|TRBV4-2|TRBJ2-7
TGTGCCAGCAGCCAAGTTCCAGGGGGAGGGTACGAGCAGTACTTC
CASSQVPGGGYEQYF
>-|-|TRBV2|TRBJ1-5
TGTGCCAGCACGGGGCCGAATCAGCCCCAGCATTTT
CASTGPNQPQHF
>few|-|TRBV4-3|TRBJ2-3
TGCGCCAGCAGCCAGGGTTTCTTAGATACGCAGTATTTT
CASSQGFLDTQYF
>-|TRBD1|TRBV5-1|TRBJ1-4
TGCGCCACCAGACAGGGGGCTAATGAAAAACTGTTTTTT
CATRQGANEKLFF
>-|TRBD1|TRBV19|TRBJ2-1
TGTGCCAGTAGACGCCGGGACAGCCTCAATGAGCAGTTCTTC
CASRRRDSLNEQFF
>-|TRBD2|TRBV18|TRBJ2-1
TGTGCCAGCTCACCATCTACTAGCGGGGGCAATGAGCAGTTCTTC
CASSPSTSGGNEQFF
>few|-|TRBV7-9|TRBJ2-4
TGTGCCAGCAGCCTCGGCCGGGAGAGTGCCAAAAACATTCAGTACTTC
CASSLGRESAKNIQYF
>few|-|TRBV15|TRBJ2-3
TGTGCCACCAGCAGAGATCCCCCACGGGGGTTGCACACAGATACGCAGTATTTT
CATSRDPPRGLHTDTQYF
>few|-|TRBV25-1|TRBJ1-1
TGTGCCAGCACCTCTACCAGGGGTGAGAACACTGAAGCTTTCTTT
CASTSTRGENTEAFF
>few|-|TRBV4-1|TRBJ2-3
TGCGCCAGCAGCCACCCCGGAGGGGGCCTTGATACGCAGTATTTT
CASSHPGGGLDTQYF
>few|TRBD2|TRBV3-1|TRBJ2-5
TGTGCCAGCAGCCAAGGAACTAGCGGGTACCAAGAGACCCAGTACTTC
CASSQGTSGYQETQYF
>-|-|TRBV4-2|TRBJ1-2
TGTGCCAGCAGCCAAGTTGCTGACAGTTCCTCTAACTATGGCTACACCTTC
CASSQVADSSSNYGYTF
>-|-|TRBV20-1|TRBJ1-1
TGCAGTGCTAGAGATCCCAGGCGGAACACTGAAGCTTTCTTT
CSARDPRRNTEAFF
>once|TRBD2|TRBV2|TRBJ2-1
TGTGCCAGCAGTGAGGGGGACTATTACGGTGAGCAGTTCTTC
CASSEGDYYGEQFF
>many|-|TRBV7-2|TRBJ1-2
TGTGCCAGCAGCAGGGCCGGCGGTGGCTACACCTTC
CASSRAGGGYTF
>many|TRBD2|TRBV7-6|TRBJ2-3
TGTGCCAGCAGCCTAGCGGGCCGCACAGATACGCAGTATTTT
CASSLAGRTDTQYF
>-|-|TRBV6-5|TRBJ2-5
TGTGCCAGCAGTTACTCGAAACCTGGACCCACGTCGGAGACCCAGTACTTC
CASSYSKPGPTSETQYF
>-|TRBD2|TRBV15|TRBJ2-1
TGTGCCACCAGCGGGGGAGCGGGGGTTGCCTACAATGAGCAGTTCTTC
CATSGGAGVAYNEQFF
>few|-|TRBV5-8|TRBJ1-1
TGTGCCAGCAGCTTGGATTTGGGGGGCGCGTCAAAAGCTTTCTTT
CASSLDLGGASKAFF
>-|TRBD1|TRBV7-6|TRBJ2-6
TGTGCCAGCAGCTGGGGACAGATCCTTTCCTCTGGGGCCAACGTCCTGACTTTC
CASSWGQILSSGANVLTF
>few|-|TRBV6-5|TRBJ2-3
TGTGCCAGCAGCCCAAGCCTGACAGGAGGGGCAGATACGCAGTATTTT
CASSPSLTGGADTQYF
>few|-|TRBV5-6|TRBJ2-3
TGTGCCAGCAGCTTTAGGGGGACGTTTGAGGATACGCAGTATTTT
CASSFRGTFEDTQYF
>many|-|TRBV5-1|TRBJ1-2
TGCGCCAGCAGCTTGGTACAGTCCAACTATGGCTACACCTTC
CASSLVQSNYGYTF
>many|TRBD1|TRBV29-1|TRBJ1-1
TGCAGCGCAGGACAGGGGGTAGCCACTGAAGCTTTCTTT
CSAGQGVATEAFF
>-|-|TRBV7-2|TRBJ2-7
TGTGCCAGCAGCTTAGAACAGATCTACGAGCAGTACTTC
CASSLEQIYEQYF
>many|-|TRBV2|TRBJ2-2
TGTGCCAGCTTGAGTTCAGGGCTCACCGGGGAGCTGTTTTTT
CASLSSGLTGELFF
>-|TRBD1|TRBV5-1|TRBJ1-6
TGCGCCAGCAGCTTGGAGGACAGGGGCGGGTCACCCCTCCACTTT
CASSLEDRGGSPLHF
>few|-|TRBV7-9|TRBJ1-4
TGTGCCAGCAGCTTAGCGGGGGGCGCGGGAAAACTGTTTTTT
CASSLAGGAGKLFF